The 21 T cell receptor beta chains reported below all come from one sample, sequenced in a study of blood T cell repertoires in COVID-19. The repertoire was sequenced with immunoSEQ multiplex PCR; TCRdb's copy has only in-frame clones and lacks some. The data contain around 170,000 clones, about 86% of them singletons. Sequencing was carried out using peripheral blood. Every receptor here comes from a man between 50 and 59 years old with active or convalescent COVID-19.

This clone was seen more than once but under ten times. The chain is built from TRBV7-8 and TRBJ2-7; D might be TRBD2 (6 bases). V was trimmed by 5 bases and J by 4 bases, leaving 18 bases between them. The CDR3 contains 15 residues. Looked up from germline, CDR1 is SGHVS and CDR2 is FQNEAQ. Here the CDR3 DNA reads TGTGCCAGCAGCCGGCCCGGCGGAGGGAGGTACGAGCAGTACTTC. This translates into CASSRPGGGRYEQYF.

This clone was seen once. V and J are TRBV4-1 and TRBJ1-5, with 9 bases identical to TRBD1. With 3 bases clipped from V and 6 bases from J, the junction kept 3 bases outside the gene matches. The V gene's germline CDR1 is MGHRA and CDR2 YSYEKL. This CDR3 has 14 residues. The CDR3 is CASSHDRGAQPQHF. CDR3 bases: TGCGCCAGCAGCCATGACAGGGGGGCTCAGCCCCAGCATTTT.

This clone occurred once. CDR3 bases: TGTGCCAGCAGTTACGGGCGGGGTGGCAATCAGCCCCAGCATTTT. It encodes CASSYGRGGNQPQHF. The chain is built from TRBV6-5 and TRBJ1-5; D gene ambiguous. This CDR3 region has 15 residues. V shed 2 bases and J shed 2 bases, with 10 bases lying between them. Germline V gene data show CDR1 as MNHEY and CDR2 as SVGAGI.

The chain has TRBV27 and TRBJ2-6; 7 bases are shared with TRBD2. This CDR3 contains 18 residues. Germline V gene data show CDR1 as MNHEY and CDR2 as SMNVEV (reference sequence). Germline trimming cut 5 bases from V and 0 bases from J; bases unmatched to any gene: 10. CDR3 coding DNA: TGTGCCAGCAGTCCTCTCAAAGCGGGGTACTCTGGGGCCAACGTCCTGACTTTC. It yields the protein CASSPLKAGYSGANVLTF.

In nucleotides, the CDR3 is TGCGCCAGCAGCTTGGTAGGGGGACCCACAGATACGCAGTATTTT. This sequence encodes CASSLVGGPTDTQYF. This chain uses TRBV5-1 with TRBJ2-3, with D perhaps matching TRBD1 (6 bases). V lost 0 bases to trimming and J lost 2 bases, with 10 bases between them. Germline CDR1 is SGHRS and CDR2 is YFSETQ. CDR3 length: 15 residues.

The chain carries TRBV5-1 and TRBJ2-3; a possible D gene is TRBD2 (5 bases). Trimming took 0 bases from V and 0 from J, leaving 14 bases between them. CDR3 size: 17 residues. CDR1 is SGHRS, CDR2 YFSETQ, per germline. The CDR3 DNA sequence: TGCGCCAGCAGCTTGGTGGACTCTCGGTCTAGCACAGATACGCAGTATTTT. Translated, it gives CASSLVDSRSSTDTQYF.

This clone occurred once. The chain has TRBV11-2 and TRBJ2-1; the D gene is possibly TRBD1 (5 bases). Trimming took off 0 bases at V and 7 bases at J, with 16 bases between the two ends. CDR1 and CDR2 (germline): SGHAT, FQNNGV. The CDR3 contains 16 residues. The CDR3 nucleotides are TGTGCCAGCAGCTTAGAAGGGTCAGGGATATGGAATGAGCAGTTCTTC. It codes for CASSLEGSGIWNEQFF.

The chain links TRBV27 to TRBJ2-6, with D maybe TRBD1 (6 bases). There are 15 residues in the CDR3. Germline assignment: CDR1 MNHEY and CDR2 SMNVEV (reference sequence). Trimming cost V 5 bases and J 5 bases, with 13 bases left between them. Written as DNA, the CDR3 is TGTGCCAGCAGTGTAGACAGGAACAGGGCCAACGTCCTGACTTTC. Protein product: CASSVDRNRANVLTF.

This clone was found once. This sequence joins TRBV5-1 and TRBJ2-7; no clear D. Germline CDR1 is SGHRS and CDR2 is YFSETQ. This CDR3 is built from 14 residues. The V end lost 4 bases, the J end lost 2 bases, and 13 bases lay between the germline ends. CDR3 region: CASSLGDGPYEQYF. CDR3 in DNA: TGCGCCAGCAGCCTTGGAGACGGTCCCTACGAGCAGTACTTC.

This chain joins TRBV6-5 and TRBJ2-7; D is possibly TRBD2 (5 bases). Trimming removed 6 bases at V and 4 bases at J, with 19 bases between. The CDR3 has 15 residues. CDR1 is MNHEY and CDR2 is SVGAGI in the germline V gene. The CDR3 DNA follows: TGTGCCAGCAGCCCGGTGTTGGGAGTAACGTACGAGCAGTACTTC. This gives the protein CASSPVLGVTYEQYF.

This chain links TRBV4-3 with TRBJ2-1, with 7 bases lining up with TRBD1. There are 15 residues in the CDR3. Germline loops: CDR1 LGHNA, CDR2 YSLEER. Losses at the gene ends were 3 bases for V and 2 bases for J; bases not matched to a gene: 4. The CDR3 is CASSHNRGPYNEQFF. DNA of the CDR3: TGCGCCAGCAGCCATAACAGGGGACCCTACAATGAGCAGTTCTTC.

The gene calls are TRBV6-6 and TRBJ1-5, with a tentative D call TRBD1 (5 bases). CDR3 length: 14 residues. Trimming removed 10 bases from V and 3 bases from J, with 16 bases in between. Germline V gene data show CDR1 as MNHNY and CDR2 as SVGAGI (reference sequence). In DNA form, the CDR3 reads TGTGCCACGCTGGGCTTGACAGCCAATCAGCCCCAGCATTTT. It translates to CATLGLTANQPQHF.

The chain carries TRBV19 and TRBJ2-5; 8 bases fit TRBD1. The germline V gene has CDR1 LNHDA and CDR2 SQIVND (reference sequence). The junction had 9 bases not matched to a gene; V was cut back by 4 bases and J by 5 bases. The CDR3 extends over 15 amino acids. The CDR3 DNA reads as TGTGCCAGTAGTAGGGCTCAGGGGGCTACGGAGACCCAGTACTTC. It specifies CASSRAQGATETQYF.

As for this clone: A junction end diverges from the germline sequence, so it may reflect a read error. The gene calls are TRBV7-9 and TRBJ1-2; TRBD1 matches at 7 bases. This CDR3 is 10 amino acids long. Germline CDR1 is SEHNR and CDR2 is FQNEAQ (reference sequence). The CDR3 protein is CASSLGQGNF. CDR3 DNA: TGTGCCAGCAGCTTAGGACAGGGTAACTTC.

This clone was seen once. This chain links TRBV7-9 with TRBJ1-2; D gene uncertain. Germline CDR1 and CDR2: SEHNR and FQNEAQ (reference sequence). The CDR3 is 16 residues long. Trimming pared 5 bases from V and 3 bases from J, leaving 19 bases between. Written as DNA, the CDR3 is TGTGCCAGCAGCCGGGTAGAGCCGTTTGGCGACTATGGCTACACCTTC. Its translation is CASSRVEPFGDYGYTF.

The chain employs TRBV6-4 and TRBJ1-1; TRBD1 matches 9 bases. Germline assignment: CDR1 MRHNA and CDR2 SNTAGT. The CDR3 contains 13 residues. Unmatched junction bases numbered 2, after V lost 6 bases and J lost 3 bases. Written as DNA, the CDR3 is TGTGCCAGCAGAAGACAGGGGGACACTGAAGCTTTCTTT. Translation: CASRRQGDTEAFF.

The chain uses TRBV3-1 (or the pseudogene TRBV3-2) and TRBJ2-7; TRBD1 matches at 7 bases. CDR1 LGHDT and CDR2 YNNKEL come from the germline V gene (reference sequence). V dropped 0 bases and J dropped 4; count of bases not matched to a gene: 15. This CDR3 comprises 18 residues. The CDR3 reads CASSQDFGGRDSLYEQYF. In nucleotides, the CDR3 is TGTGCCAGCAGCCAAGATTTTGGGGGCCGGGACAGCCTATACGAGCAGTACTTC.

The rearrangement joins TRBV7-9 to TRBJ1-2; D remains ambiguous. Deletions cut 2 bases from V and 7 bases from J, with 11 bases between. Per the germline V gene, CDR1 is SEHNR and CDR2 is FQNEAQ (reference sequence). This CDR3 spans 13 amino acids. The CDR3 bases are TGTGCCAGCAGCTTAAAACAGCCTCTTGGCTACACCTTC. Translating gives CASSLKQPLGYTF.

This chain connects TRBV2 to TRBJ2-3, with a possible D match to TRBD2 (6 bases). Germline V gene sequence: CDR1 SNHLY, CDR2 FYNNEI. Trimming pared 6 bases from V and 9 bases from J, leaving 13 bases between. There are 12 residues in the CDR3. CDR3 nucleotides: TGTGCCAGCAGAGGGGACTCCAACACGCAGTATTTT. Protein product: CASRGDSNTQYF.

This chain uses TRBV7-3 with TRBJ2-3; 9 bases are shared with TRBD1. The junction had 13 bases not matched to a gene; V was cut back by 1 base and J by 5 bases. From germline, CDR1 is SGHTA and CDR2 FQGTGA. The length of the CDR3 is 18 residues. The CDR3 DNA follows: TGTGCCAGCAGCTTAAACCCCCACGGGACAGGGTTTATAGATACGCAGTATTTT. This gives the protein CASSLNPHGTGFIDTQYF.

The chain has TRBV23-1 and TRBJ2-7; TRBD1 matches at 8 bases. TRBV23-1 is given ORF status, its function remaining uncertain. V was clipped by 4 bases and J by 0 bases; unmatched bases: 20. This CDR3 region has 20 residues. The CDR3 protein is CASSPCHFGQGISDSYEQYF. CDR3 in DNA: TGCGCCAGCAGTCCTTGCCACTTTGGACAGGGCATATCCGACTCCTACGAGCAGTACTTC.